This T cell receptor (beta chain) was captured in a study of blood T cell repertoires in COVID-19. Study at large: Spain, Italy and the United States supplied samples that represented acute and convalescent COVID-19.

Original processing methods: Scientists estimated how many nucleated cells there were by amplifying reference gene primers. Profiled with immunoSEQ multiplex PCR; TCRdb holds only in-frame clones, not every one. From that table come the V and J calls and clone size; the DNA was used to work out D and trimming. The sample includes a few hundred thousand clones, 90% seen only once; the top ten take nearly 7%. While infection was still active, Seattle patients were enrolled and then followed longitudinally. Sequencing input: peripheral blood. The source of this sequence is a woman aged 30 to 39 with COVID-19, enrolled during active disease.

The CDR3 bases are TGTGCCAGCAGCCTGGAGCGGGGGGCGCCCCTGGACGAGCAGTACTTC. Protein sequence: CASSLERGAPLDEQYF. The chain employs TRBV5-5 and TRBJ2-7; 9 bases are shared with TRBD2. The V and J ends lost 4 bases and 5 bases, in that order; junction bases with no gene match: 13. This CDR3 region has 16 residues. From germline, CDR1 is SGHKS and CDR2 YYEKEE (reference sequence).